A selection of T cell receptor beta chains follows, all from one sample in a study of CD8 T cells in ankylosing spondylitis. TCRdb used MiXCR to reprocess the 5' RACE reads, holding one entry per CDR3 protein. The data show 75,000 to 95,000 distinct CDR3 sequences, approximately 8.9% seen once. Sequencing was carried out using blood, either unsorted or a sorted T cell fraction (not recorded which). All receptors derive from a male donor with ankylosing spondylitis. Both conserved end residues are part of each CDR3. A D gene is named only where the DNA matches it firmly. Clone size appears in some rows only: once, few, many, or a class for an expanded clone.

size	J	D	V	CDR3	DNA
few	TRBJ2-2	.	TRBV2	CASGEVNTGELFF	TGTGCCAGCGGGGAAGTCAACACCGGGGAGCTGTTTTTT
.	TRBJ2-3	.	TRBV4-1	CASGEVDTQYF	TGCGCCAGCGGCGAGGTAGATACGCAGTATTTT
few	TRBJ2-2	.	TRBV2	CASSLPGLGWELFF	TGTGCCAGCAGTCTCCCTGGTCTAGGTTGGGAGCTGTTTTTT
many	TRBJ1-2	.	TRBV5-5	CASSLGDNYGYTF	TGTGCCAGCAGCTTAGGGGATAACTATGGCTACACCTTC
few	TRBJ1-1	.	TRBV6-2/TRBV6-3	CASSSGPRMNTEAFF	TGTGCCAGCAGTTCGGGGCCGAGGATGAACACTGAAGCTTTCTTT
.	TRBJ2-5	.	TRBV11-2	CASSLGTARGQETQYF	TGTGCCAGCAGCTTAGGGACAGCCCGAGGCCAAGAGACCCAGTACTTC
many	TRBJ1-5	.	TRBV3-1	CASSQDSSDQPQHF	TGTGCCAGCAGCCAAGACAGTTCCGATCAGCCCCAGCATTTT
.	TRBJ2-3	TRBD2	TRBV11-2	CASSLAQGGFPDTQYF	TGTGCCAGCAGCTTGGCCCAGGGAGGGTTCCCAGATACGCAGTATTTT
.	TRBJ2-7	.	TRBV2	CASSESEGWYF	TGTGCCAGCAGTGAGAGTGAGGGGTGGTACTTC
many	TRBJ2-1	.	TRBV27	CASSPGGVSYNEQFF	TGTGCCAGCAGTCCCGGTGGCGTCTCCTACAATGAGCAGTTCTTC
.	TRBJ2-1	TRBD2	TRBV12-3/TRBV12-4	CASSSELAATYNEQFF	TGTGCCAGCAGTTCCGAGCTAGCGGCCACCTACAATGAGCAGTTCTTC
few	TRBJ1-5	.	TRBV5-6	CASSLGAGRGNQPQHF	TGTGCCAGCAGCCTCGGGGCCGGGAGGGGCAATCAGCCCCAGCATTTT
.	TRBJ2-2	TRBD2	TRBV29-1	CSVASGAGTGELFF	TGCAGCGTAGCCAGCGGGGCCGGCACCGGGGAGCTGTTTTTT
many	TRBJ2-1	.	TRBV28	CASSPPQSSYNEQFF	TGTGCCAGCAGTCCACCACAGAGCTCCTACAATGAGCAGTTCTTC
.	TRBJ1-2	TRBD1	TRBV3-1	CASSQDRDSYYGYTF	TGTGCCAGCAGCCAAGATAGGGACAGCTACTATGGCTACACCTTC
few	TRBJ2-7	.	TRBV4-1	CASSQGISYEQYF	TGCGCCAGCAGCCAAGGGATTTCCTACGAGCAGTACTTC
many	TRBJ2-2	TRBD2	TRBV7-9	CASSGGGLAENTGELFF	TGTGCCAGCAGCGGGGGTGGACTAGCGGAGAACACCGGGGAGCTGTTTTTT
.	TRBJ2-1	TRBD1	TRBV24-1	CATSDLNRGNEQFF	TGTGCCACCAGTGATTTGAACAGGGGCAATGAGCAGTTCTTC
few	TRBJ1-5	.	TRBV7-8	CASSPEGQGQPQHF	TGTGCCAGCAGCCCCGAGGGGCAAGGCCAGCCCCAGCATTTT
many	TRBJ2-2	.	TRBV27	CASSLSKGKNTGELFF	TGTGCCAGCAGTTTATCAAAGGGGAAGAACACCGGGGAGCTGTTTTTT
many	TRBJ2-3	TRBD2	TRBV20-1	CSARDYSTSGPFTDTQYF	TGCAGTGCTAGAGATTATTCAACTAGCGGGCCGTTCACAGATACGCAGTATTTT
many	TRBJ2-5	TRBD1	TRBV15	CATSSLGTEETQYF	TGTGCCACCAGCAGTCTCGGGACAGAAGAGACCCAGTACTTC
.	TRBJ2-1	.	TRBV11-1	CASSLGAVWDSLVHEQFF	TGTGCCAGCAGCTTAGGGGCGGTTTGGGATTCCCTCGTCCATGAGCAGTTCTTC
many	TRBJ2-1	.	TRBV29-1	CSAADGGLSEQFF	TGCAGCGCCGCTGACGGGGGGCTTAGTGAGCAGTTCTTC
.	TRBJ2-7	.	TRBV27	CASSFAKYYEQYF	TGTGCCAGCAGTTTCGCCAAGTATTACGAGCAGTACTTC
few	TRBJ2-3	.	TRBV7-9	CASSQGTASTDTQYF	TGTGCCAGCAGCCAGGGCACAGCGAGCACAGATACGCAGTATTTT
few	TRBJ2-1	TRBD2	TRBV27	CASSLYRGGSYNEQFF	TGTGCCAGCAGTTTATATCGGGGGGGCTCCTACAATGAGCAGTTCTTC
many	TRBJ1-6	.	TRBV5-1	CASSARTNSPLHF	TGCGCCAGCAGCGCCCGAACTAATTCACCCCTCCACTTT
few	TRBJ2-7	TRBD1	TRBV20-1	CSANLQGMMEPYEQYF	TGCAGTGCTAACTTACAGGGGATGATGGAACCATACGAGCAGTACTTC
many	TRBJ2-7	.	TRBV12-3/TRBV12-4	CASSLRGFEIEQYF	TGTGCCAGCAGTTTAAGAGGATTTGAGATCGAGCAGTACTTC
many	TRBJ2-5	.	TRBV10-2	CASSSQETQYF	TGCGCCAGCAGTTCCCAAGAGACCCAGTACTTC
few	TRBJ2-5	TRBD2	TRBV27	CASSLFTSDETQYF	TGTGCCAGCAGTTTATTTACTAGCGATGAGACCCAGTACTTC
few	TRBJ2-4	.	TRBV2	CASSEGGLAKNIQYF	TGTGCCAGCAGTGAAGGGGGACTAGCCAAAAACATTCAGTACTTC
many	TRBJ2-7	.	TRBV4-2	CASSQVGSGNYEQYF	TGTGCCAGCAGCCAAGTCGGTAGCGGAAACTACGAGCAGTACTTC
many	TRBJ2-1	TRBD2	TRBV12-3/TRBV12-4	CASTPDGGRPQGQFF	TGTGCCAGCACTCCGGATGGCGGGAGGCCCCAAGGGCAGTTCTTC
many	TRBJ2-3	TRBD1	TRBV15	CATSRQDRATDTQYF	TGTGCCACCAGCAGACAGGACAGGGCCACAGATACGCAGTATTTT
.	TRBJ1-3	.	TRBV4-2	CASSPRGSEDHRGNTIYF	TGTGCCAGCAGTCCCCGGGGGTCCGAGGATCATCGGGGAAACACCATATATTTT
many	TRBJ2-1	.	TRBV7-6	CASSLETLSYNEQFF	TGTGCCAGCAGCTTAGAGACCCTCTCCTACAATGAGCAGTTCTTC
many	TRBJ2-1	TRBD2	TRBV20-1	CSARAWGGNEQFF	TGCAGTGCTAGAGCCTGGGGGGGGAATGAGCAGTTCTTC
.	TRBJ2-1	TRBD1	TRBV15	CATSAGTGSYNEQFF	TGTGCCACCAGCGCCGGGACAGGCTCCTACAATGAGCAGTTCTTC
many	TRBJ2-3	TRBD2	TRBV20-1	CSAGGTSVYTDTQYF	TGCAGTGCTGGGGGGACTAGCGTTTACACAGATACGCAGTATTTT
.	TRBJ2-2	.	TRBV6-1	CASREYQDGTGELFF	TGTGCCAGCAGGGAGTACCAGGATGGCACCGGGGAGCTGTTTTTT
few	TRBJ2-3	.	TRBV10-3	CAISDRVATDTQYF	TGTGCCATCAGTGACAGGGTAGCCACAGATACGCAGTATTTT
.	TRBJ2-7	TRBD1	TRBV12-3/TRBV12-4	CASSPTGSYEQYF	TGTGCCAGCAGTCCGACAGGGTCCTACGAGCAGTACTTC
.	TRBJ2-3	TRBD1	TRBV5-1	CASSTSSGTGASTDTQYF	TGCGCCAGCAGCACAAGTTCCGGGACAGGGGCTAGCACAGATACGCAGTATTTT
.	TRBJ2-7	TRBD2	TRBV12-5	CASGLDGLAVSYEQYF	TGTGCTAGTGGTTTGGATGGACTAGCGGTCTCCTACGAGCAGTACTTC
once	TRBJ2-1	.	TRBV5-1	CASSLDMRLGLLKYNEQFF	TGCGCCAGCAGCTTGGATATGCGCCTGGGACTTCTAAAGTACAATGAGCAGTTCTTC
few	TRBJ2-1	.	TRBV20-1	CSARWTGREYNEQFF	TGCAGTGCTAGATGGACAGGGCGGGAGTACAATGAGCAGTTCTTC
many	TRBJ2-3	.	TRBV4-2	CASSQDLARGALRWTDTQYF	TGTGCCAGCAGCCAAGATTTGGCCAGGGGGGCCCTTCGTTGGACAGATACGCAGTATTTT
many	TRBJ2-5	.	TRBV11-2	CASRSGRGQETQYF	TGTGCCAGCAGATCAGGGCGAGGGCAAGAGACCCAGTACTTC
.	TRBJ2-5	.	TRBV27	CASSEGGSETQYF	TGTGCCAGCAGTGAGGGGGGGAGTGAGACCCAGTACTTC
many	TRBJ2-3	TRBD1	TRBV6-1	CASSPPGQLIADTQYF	TGTGCCAGCAGTCCTCCGGGACAGCTGATCGCAGATACGCAGTATTTT
.	TRBJ2-1	TRBD2	TRBV7-6	CASTGTSGKVYNEQFF	TGTGCCAGCACGGGGACTAGCGGGAAAGTTTACAATGAGCAGTTCTTC